The T cell receptor beta chain described here comes from a study of T cell responses to AZD1222 COVID-19 vaccine. This CDR3 has 16 residues. The V end was cut by 4 bases, the J end by 3 bases, with 18 bases between. Germline lookup yields CDR1 MNHEY and CDR2 SMNVEV (reference sequence). Second doses were pooled across both intervals (about 4 or about 12 weeks). Some clones are missing from TCRdb's copy, which holds only in-frame ones; the method was immunoSEQ multiplex PCR. The sample shows over 50,000 clones, about four fifths of them seen only once. The material sequenced was peripheral blood, taken 28 days after the second AZD1222 dose. The V and J genes are TRBV27 and TRBJ1-1, with D perhaps matching TRBD1 (6 bases). The TCR sequence derives from an adult who received the AZD1222 COVID-19 vaccine. This CDR3 is CASSSTWGRQYTEAFF. The CDR3 DNA reads TGTGCCAGCAGTTCCACATGGGGGCGCCAGTACACTGAAGCTTTCTTT.